One and the same sample provided the 23 T cell receptor beta chains below, sequenced in a study of molecular identifiers for immune sequencing clone quantification. From the PCR reads, TCRdb called clonotypes with MiXCR, one entry per CDR3 protein. The table lists hundreds of thousands of distinct CDR3 sequences, just under 20% of them singletons. Sequencing input: naive CD8+ T cells from blood, with Jurkat cell RNA spiked in. Subset here: FACS-sorted CD8+CD4-CCR7+CD45RA+ naive T cells. Receptors were obtained from a human donor in good health. Some libraries in this study had Jurkat cell RNA spiked in.

There are many counts of this clonotype. The V call is TRBV2, the J call TRBJ1-5; unclear D gene. Per germline, CDR1 SNHLY and CDR2 FYNNEI. V shed 0 bases and J shed 7 bases, with 7 bases lying between them. The CDR3 spans 13 residues. The CDR3 sequence is CASSEAAGQPQHF. The CDR3 region has the DNA TGTGCCAGCAGTGAAGCTGCCGGGCAGCCCCAGCATTTT.

The gene calls are TRBV9 and TRBJ2-3, with TRBD2 identical over 8 bases. Germline loops: CDR1 SGDLS, CDR2 YYNGEE. The CDR3 contains 16 residues. V dropped 3 bases and J dropped 1; count of bases not matched to a gene: 7. CDR3 protein: CASSAGGGTRTDTQYF. The CDR3 coding sequence is TGTGCCAGCAGCGCCGGGGGGGGAACTCGCACAGATACGCAGTATTTT. The complete variable domain, with remaining parts taken from reference TRBV9 and TRBJ2-3, reads DSGVTQTPKHLITATGQRVTLRCSPRSGDLSVYWYQQSLDQGLQFLIQYYNGEERAKGNILERFSAQQFPDLHSELNLSSLELGDSALYFCASSAGGGTRTDTQYFGPGTRLTVL.

The V call is TRBV5-8, the J call TRBJ2-3; 11 positions match TRBD2. Per germline, CDR1 SGHTS and CDR2 YDEGEE. The CDR3 is 16 residues long. The trim removed 4 bases at V and 5 bases at J, leaving 9 bases unmatched. The CDR3 DNA follows: TGTGCCAGCAGCGCGCGACTAGCGGGGATGGGAGATACGCAGTATTTT. It encodes CASSARLAGMGDTQYF.

This clonotype has only a few counts. For the CDR3, the DNA is TGTGCCACCAGCAGAGATGCGGGAGTCTATGGCTACACCTTC. Translated: CATSRDAGVYGYTF. The chain combines TRBV15 with TRBJ1-2, with D unresolved. The CDR3 sequence is 14 residues long. In germline, CDR1 is LNHNV, CDR2 YYDKDF (reference sequence). V dropped 0 bases and J dropped 4 bases, with 9 bases sitting between them.

This clonotype was counted at least ten times. This chain links TRBV5-6 with TRBJ2-7; D uncertain. CDR1 and CDR2 from the germline V gene are SGHDT and YYEEEE. The CDR3 runs 14 residues. V was shortened by 0 bases and J by 5 bases, with 12 bases between the two germline ends. This chain's CDR3 is CASSLAATLNEQYF. The CDR3 bases are TGTGCCAGCAGCTTGGCGGCGACGTTGAACGAGCAGTACTTC.

Many counts were recorded for this clonotype. The chain couples TRBV27 to TRBJ2-5; the D is unclear. V was cut by 4 bases and J by 0 bases, with 3 bases left in between. This CDR3 comprises 12 residues. Germline V gives CDR1 MNHEY, CDR2 SMNVEV (reference sequence). This CDR3 reads CASSSHQETQYF. In DNA, the CDR3 is TGTGCCAGCAGTTCCCACCAAGAGACCCAGTACTTC.

This clonotype was found many times. This chain links TRBV28 with TRBJ1-1; TRBD1 agrees at 7 bases. Germline V CDR1 and CDR2: MDHEN, SYDVKM. This CDR3 spans 14 amino acids. The trim removed 6 bases at V and 2 bases at J, leaving 6 bases unmatched. CDR3: CASSLDRPNTEAFF. The CDR3 DNA sequence: TGTGCCAGCAGCCTGGACAGGCCCAACACTGAAGCTTTCTTT.

This chain uses TRBV27 with TRBJ2-1; either TRBD1 or TRBD2 may fit D (5 bases each). The germline V gene has CDR1 MNHEY and CDR2 SMNVEV (reference sequence). V lost 3 bases, J lost 0 bases, and 12 bases lay in between. The CDR3 extends over 16 amino acids. CDR3: CASSFGGRASYNEQFF. The CDR3, as DNA: TGTGCCAGCAGTTTTGGGGGACGGGCCTCCTACAATGAGCAGTTCTTC.

This clonotype was seen ten or more times. The J gene is TRBJ2-7, the V gene TRBV4-1; a possible D gene is TRBD2 (5 bases). CDR1 MGHRA and CDR2 YSYEKL come from the germline V gene. The V end lost 5 bases, the J end lost 6 bases, and 17 bases lay between the germline ends. The CDR3 runs 14 residues. DNA for the CDR3: TGCGCCAGCAGCACCCACAGAGGAGGTATCGAGCAGTACTTC. Its protein product is CASSTHRGGIEQYF.

Regarding this clonotype: A much larger clone lies one base from this, so it may be a read error. The rearrangement uses TRBV6-6 and TRBJ1-5; tentatively, D is TRBD1 (6 bases). CDR1 MNHNY and CDR2 SVGAGI come from the germline V gene (reference sequence). This CDR3 spans 14 amino acids. V gave up 7 bases and J gave up 5 bases, with 15 bases separating them. CDR3 residues: CASNFDRRYQPQHF. As DNA, the CDR3 is TGTGCCAGCAATTTCGACAGGAGATATCAGCCCCAGCATTTT.

As for this clonotype: A much bigger clone sits one base away, suggesting this may be a read error. The chain combines TRBV2 with TRBJ2-7, with D tentatively TRBD2 (6 bases). CDR1 and CDR2 (germline): SNHLY, FYNNEI. CDR3 length: 12 residues. V was shortened by 8 bases and J by 2 bases, with 10 bases between the two germline ends. CDR3 amino acids: CASWDLTYEQYF. The DNA for the CDR3 is TGTGCCAGCTGGGACTTAACCTACGAGCAGTACTTC.

This clonotype was observed many times. The chain has TRBV7-2 and TRBJ1-2, with D possibly matching TRBD1 (5 bases). The CDR3 is 15 amino acids. The V end was cut by 1 base, the J end by 8 bases, with 17 bases between. The germline gives CDR1 SGHTA, CDR2 FQGNSA. The CDR3 here is CASSLVGETVDGYTF. As DNA, the CDR3 is TGTGCCAGCAGCTTAGTGGGGGAGACAGTTGACGGCTACACCTTC.

In the case of this clonotype: A much larger clone lies a single base off, so this may be a read error. This CDR3 reads CASSSTEVLKISIDTQYF. Here the CDR3 DNA reads TGTGCCAGCAGTTCCACAGAGGTACTTAAAATCAGCATAGATACGCAGTATTTT. The chain combines TRBV12-3 or TRBV12-4 with TRBJ2-3; D is undetermined. The CDR3 runs to 18 residues.

With respect to this clonotype: This may arise from a read error, as a much more abundant clone is one base away. This rearrangement joins TRBV10-3 to TRBJ2-3; the D gene is possibly TRBD2 (6 bases). Germline-derived CDR1 and CDR2 are ENHRY and SYGVKD. The CDR3 extends over 15 amino acids. Deletions cut 3 bases from V and 4 bases from J, with 14 bases between. Here the CDR3 DNA reads TGTGCCATCAGTGAAGCTAGCGCGAGCGCAGATACGCAGTATTTT. Residues: CAISEASASADTQYF.

This clonotype was seen repeatedly, ten times or more. The chain couples TRBV30 to TRBJ1-1; the D is unclear. Germline V gene lookup returns CDR1 GTSNPN and CDR2 SVGIG (reference sequence). Trimming stripped 3 bases from V and 6 bases from J, with 5 bases between. The CDR3 runs 10 residues. In DNA form, the CDR3 reads TGTGCCTGGAGGGGCGCTGAAGCTTTCTTT. Amino acid sequence: CAWRGAEAFF.

This clonotype was observed at least ten times. J is TRBJ2-7 and V is TRBV5-1; TRBD1 matches at 11 bases. The germline CDR1 and CDR2 sequences are SGHRS and YFSETQ. V lost 4 bases and J lost 3; bases outside the gene matches: 12. This CDR3 has 17 residues. CDR3 in amino acids: CASSPGTGGLDFYEQYF. Written as DNA, the CDR3 is TGCGCCAGCAGCCCCGGGACAGGGGGATTGGATTTCTACGAGCAGTACTTC.

This clonotype has at least ten counts. V is TRBV28 and J is TRBJ1-5; D is uncertain. The CDR3 has 14 residues. V was clipped by 8 bases and J by 0 bases, with 11 bases between them. In germline, CDR1 is MDHEN, CDR2 SYDVKM. The CDR3 region has the DNA TGTGCCAGCTCGCCAGACTATAGCAATCAGCCCCAGCATTTT. The encoded protein is CASSPDYSNQPQHF.

As regards this clonotype: Just one base apart from a much larger clone, this may be a read error. V and J are TRBV9 and TRBJ2-7, with 11 bases that match TRBD1. Germline V lookup: CDR1 SGDLS, CDR2 YYNGEE. The CDR3 consists of 14 residues. This chain's CDR3 is CASSEGQGADEQHF. As DNA, the CDR3 is TGTGCCAGCAGCGAAGGACAGGGGGCCGACGAGCAGCACTTC.

The V and J genes are TRBV12-3 or TRBV12-4 and TRBJ2-2; 15 positions agree with TRBD2. Unmatched junction bases numbered 12, after V lost 6 bases and J lost 7 bases. The CDR3 extends over 18 amino acids. CDR3 amino acids: CASSSVPGLAGGGGELFF. In DNA form, the CDR3 reads TGTGCCAGCAGCTCCGTCCCGGGACTAGCGGGAGGTGGCGGGGAGCTGTTTTTT.

This clonotype was counted many times. The chain joins TRBV9 to TRBJ2-5; D could derive from TRBD1 or TRBD2 (6 bases each). The germline V and J ends were trimmed by 3 bases and 5 bases, with 11 bases remaining between them. Germline CDR1 is SGDLS and CDR2 is YYNGEE. The CDR3 extends over 13 amino acids. CDR3 sequence (DNA): TGTGCCAGCAGCGCACAGGGAGGTGAGACCCAGTACTTC. This codes for CASSAQGGETQYF.

This clonotype showed up just a few times. This sequence joins TRBV7-2 and TRBJ2-7; D possibly corresponds to TRBD2 (7 bases). CDR3 length: 18 residues. Trimming took off 1 base at V and 1 base at J, with 20 bases between the two ends. The germline V gene encodes CDR1 SGHTA and CDR2 FQGNSA. CDR3: CASSLGRGGVRGSYEQYF. CDR3 coding DNA: TGTGCCAGCAGCTTAGGGAGGGGGGGAGTGCGAGGTTCCTACGAGCAGTACTTC.

This clonotype showed up many times. The rearrangement joins TRBV2 to TRBJ1-1; D possibly corresponds to TRBD1 (5 bases). Germline V gene lookup returns CDR1 SNHLY and CDR2 FYNNEI. V was cut by 4 bases and J by 0 bases, with 12 bases left in between. This CDR3 region has 15 residues. For the CDR3, the DNA is TGTGCCAGCAGTGGACAGCACCTCCTGAACACTGAAGCTTTCTTT. Translation gives CASSGQHLLNTEAFF.

The V gene is TRBV7-9, the J gene TRBJ1-1, with D perhaps matching TRBD1 (6 bases). CDR3 size: 17 residues. Trimming took 5 bases from V and 3 from J, leaving 22 bases between them. Germline V CDR1 and CDR2: SEHNR, FQNEAQ (reference sequence). The CDR3 DNA reads as TGTGCCAGCAGCGGAACACAGGGACTGCGAATGGACACTGAAGCTTTCTTT. This codes for CASSGTQGLRMDTEAFF.